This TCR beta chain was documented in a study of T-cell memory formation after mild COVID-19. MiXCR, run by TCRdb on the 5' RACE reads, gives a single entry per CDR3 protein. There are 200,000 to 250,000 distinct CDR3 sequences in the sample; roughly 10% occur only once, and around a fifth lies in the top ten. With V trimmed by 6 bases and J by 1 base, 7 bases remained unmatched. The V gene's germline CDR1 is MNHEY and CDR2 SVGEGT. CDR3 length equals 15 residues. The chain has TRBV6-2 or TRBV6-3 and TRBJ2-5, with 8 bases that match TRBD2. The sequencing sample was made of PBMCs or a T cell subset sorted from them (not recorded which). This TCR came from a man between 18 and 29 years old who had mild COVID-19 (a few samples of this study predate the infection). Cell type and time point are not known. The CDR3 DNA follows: TGTGCCAGCAGCCTCTCCGGGGGGGCCCAAGAGACCCAGTACTTC. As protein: CASSLSGGAQETQYF.